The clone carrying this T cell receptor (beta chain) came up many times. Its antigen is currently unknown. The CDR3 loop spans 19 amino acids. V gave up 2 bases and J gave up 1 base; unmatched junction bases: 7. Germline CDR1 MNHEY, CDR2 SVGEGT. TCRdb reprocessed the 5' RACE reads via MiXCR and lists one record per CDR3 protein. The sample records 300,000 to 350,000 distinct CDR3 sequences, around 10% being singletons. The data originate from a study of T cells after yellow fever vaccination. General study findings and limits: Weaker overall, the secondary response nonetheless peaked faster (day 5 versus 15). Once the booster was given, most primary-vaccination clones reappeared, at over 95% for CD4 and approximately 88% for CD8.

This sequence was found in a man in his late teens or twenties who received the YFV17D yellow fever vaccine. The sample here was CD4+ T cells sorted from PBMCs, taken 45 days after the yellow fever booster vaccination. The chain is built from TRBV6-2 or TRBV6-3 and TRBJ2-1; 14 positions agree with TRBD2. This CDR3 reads CASSYQTSGGAWSYNEQFF. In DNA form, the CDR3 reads TGTGCCAGCAGTTACCAGACTAGCGGGGGGGCATGGTCCTACAATGAGCAGTTCTTC.